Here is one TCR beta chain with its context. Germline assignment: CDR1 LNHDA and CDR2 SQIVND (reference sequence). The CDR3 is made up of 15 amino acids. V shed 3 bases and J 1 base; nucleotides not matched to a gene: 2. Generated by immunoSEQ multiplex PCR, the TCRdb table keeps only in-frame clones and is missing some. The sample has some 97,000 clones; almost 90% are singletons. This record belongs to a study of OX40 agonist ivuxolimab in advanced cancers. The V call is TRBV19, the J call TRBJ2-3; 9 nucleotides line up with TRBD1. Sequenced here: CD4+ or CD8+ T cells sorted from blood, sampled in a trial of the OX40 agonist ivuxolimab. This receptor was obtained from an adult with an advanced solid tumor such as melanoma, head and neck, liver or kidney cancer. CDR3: CASSIGDRGTDTQYF. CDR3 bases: TGTGCCAGTAGTATTGGGGACAGGGGCACAGATACGCAGTATTTT. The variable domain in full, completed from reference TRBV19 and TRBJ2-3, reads DGGITQSPKYLFRKEGQNVTLSCEQNLNHDAMYWYRQDPGQGLRLIYYSQIVNDFQKGDIAEGYSVSREKKESFPLTVTSAQKNPTAFYLCASSIGDRGTDTQYFGPGTRLTVL.